What follows are 23 T cell receptor beta chains derived from one specimen sequenced in a study of blood T cells in healthy people across ages. The authors ran a second PCR of about 7 to 11 cycles using a sample-barcoded 5' primer and a J-beta primer mix. Via MiXCR, TCRdb re-called the 5' RACE reads, giving one row per CDR3 protein. The table shows roughly 1,500,000 distinct CDR3 sequences, with 30% to 35% occurring only once. Sequenced input: blood. These receptors all come from a woman younger than 45 in good health.

The chain has TRBV27 and TRBJ2-3, with D possibly TRBD2 on 5 matching bases. The CDR3 loop spans 14 amino acids. With 2 bases removed from V and 7 bases from J, the gap between germline ends came to 13 bases. Per germline, CDR1 MNHEY and CDR2 SMNVEV (reference sequence). The CDR3 loop is CASSLLSSDNTQYF. In DNA form, the CDR3 reads TGTGCCAGCAGTTTACTAAGTAGCGACAATACGCAGTATTTT.

The J gene is TRBJ2-7, the V gene TRBV20-1, with unresolved D. The CDR3 length is 13 residues. The germline V gene has CDR1 DFQATT and CDR2 SNEGSKA (reference sequence). V was clipped by 0 bases and J by 2 bases, with 8 bases between them. The CDR3: CSARDVQTYEQYF. The CDR3 DNA reads TGCAGTGCTAGAGATGTACAGACCTACGAGCAGTACTTC.

As for this clonotype: Germline and junction disagree at one end, which may indicate a read error. This chain joins TRBV20-1 and TRBJ2-5; TRBD1 agrees at 8 bases. Looked up from germline, CDR1 is DFQATT and CDR2 is SNEGSKA (reference sequence). This CDR3 has 14 amino acids. The CDR3 is CRARARGRVETQYF. CDR3 in DNA: TGCAGGGCTAGGGCCAGGGGGCGGGTGGAGACCCAGTACTTC.

The table lists this clonotype with many counts. This chain joins TRBV20-1 and TRBJ2-7, with 10 bases identical to TRBD2. The length of the CDR3 is 13 residues. Germline CDR1 is DFQATT and CDR2 is SNEGSKA (reference sequence). The junction had 2 bases not matched to a gene; V was cut back by 4 bases and J by 2 bases. CDR3 loop: CSAKGLATYEQYF. The CDR3 bases are TGCAGTGCTAAGGGACTAGCGACCTACGAGCAGTACTTC.

This clonotype was observed a handful of times. The chain uses TRBV5-1 and TRBJ2-5; D possibly corresponds to TRBD1 (6 bases). The CDR3 spans 16 residues. Germline lookup yields CDR1 SGHRS and CDR2 YFSETQ. Deletions cut 4 bases from V and 2 bases from J, with 18 bases between. CDR3 in DNA: TGCGCCAGCAGCCGAACTGGGACACCTATTCAAGAGACCCAGTACTTC. Residues: CASSRTGTPIQETQYF.

V gene TRBV20-1 combines with J gene TRBJ2-1, with a weak D call TRBD2 (6 bases). Germline assignment: CDR1 DFQATT and CDR2 SNEGSKA (reference sequence). There are 15 residues in the CDR3. Trimming took off 0 bases at V and 4 bases at J, with 13 bases between the two ends. The CDR3 DNA is TGCAGTGCTAGAGATAGGGCTAGCGTATACAATGAGCAGTTCTTC. This codes for CSARDRASVYNEQFF.

The CDR3 nucleotides are TGCAGTGCTAGAGAGGAGACCGCCGAGCAGTACTTC. It specifies CSAREETAEQYF. The chain links TRBV20-1 to TRBJ2-5; D is unresolved. The J call is in doubt because the DNA end fits TRBJ2-7 better. Germline lookup yields CDR1 DFQATT and CDR2 SNEGSKA (reference sequence). The CDR3 is made up of 12 amino acids.

This clonotype turned up a few times. The chain links TRBV27 to TRBJ2-7; 7 bases line up with TRBD1. The V gene end was trimmed by 0 bases and the J gene end by 2 bases; junction bases not matched to a gene: 7. The CDR3 is 16 residues long. The germline CDR1 and CDR2 sequences are MNHEY and SMNVEV (reference sequence). Here the CDR3 DNA reads TGTGCCAGCAGTTTATCGAGACCCACAGGGGCCTACGAGCAGTACTTC. Amino acid sequence: CASSLSRPTGAYEQYF.

V is TRBV4-1 and J is TRBJ2-1, with 9 bases lining up with TRBD1. CDR1 and CDR2 from the germline V gene are MGHRA and YSYEKL. This CDR3 comprises 16 residues. With V trimmed by 4 bases and J by 8 bases, 12 bases remained unmatched. This CDR3 reads CASSPIGRTGAHEQFF. The CDR3 nucleotides read TGCGCCAGCAGCCCGATAGGTCGGACAGGGGCCCATGAGCAGTTCTTC.

As DNA, the CDR3 is TGTGCCAGCAGCCATTCAACCGACGGCTATGGCTACACCTTC. Residues: CASSHSTDGYGYTF. The rearrangement links TRBV4-2 to TRBJ1-2; D gene ambiguous. V was shortened by 3 bases and J by 4 bases, with 12 bases between the two germline ends. CDR1 and CDR2 (germline): LGHNA, YNFKEQ. The CDR3 contains 14 residues.

V is TRBV5-4 and J is TRBJ2-2, with TRBD1 matching over 7 bases. The CDR3 runs 15 residues. Trimming took 6 bases from V and 3 from J; bases not matched to a gene: 8. CDR1 and CDR2 (germline): SGHNT, YYREEE (reference sequence). The CDR3, as DNA: TGTGCCAGCAACCACAGGGGTCCGGACACCGGGGAGCTGTTTTTT. Translation: CASNHRGPDTGELFF.

On this clonotype itself: Germline and junction disagree at one end, which may indicate a read error. The chain employs TRBV7-2 and TRBJ1-3; D might be TRBD1 (5 bases). From germline, CDR1 is SGHTA and CDR2 FQGNSA. The CDR3 is 17 amino acids. The CDR3 nucleotides are TGTGCCAGCAGCTCCCATGGGGGGATTCCTTCTGGAAACACCAGATATTTT. This sequence encodes CASSSHGGIPSGNTRYF.

This clonotype came up a few times. The chain links TRBV5-1 to TRBJ2-7, with unresolved D. The germline V gene encodes CDR1 SGHRS and CDR2 YFSETQ. V was cut by 0 bases and J by 3 bases, with 7 bases left in between. The CDR3 is made up of 13 amino acids. Here the CDR3 DNA reads TGCGCCAGCAGCTTGGAACAGATCTACGAGCAGTACTTC. Protein product: CASSLEQIYEQYF. Full variable domain (missing parts from reference TRBV5-1 and TRBJ2-7): KAGVTQTPRYLIKTRGQQVTLSCSPISGHRSVSWYQQTPGQGLQFLFEYFSETQRNKGNFPGRFSGRQFSNSRSEMNVSTLELGDSALYLCASSLEQIYEQYFGPGTRLTVT.

The rearrangement links TRBV20-1 to TRBJ2-3; D tentatively reads TRBD1 or TRBD2 (5 bases each). CDR3 size: 14 residues. V was pared by 0 bases and J by 6 bases, with 13 bases between. The germline V gene encodes CDR1 DFQATT and CDR2 SNEGSKA (reference sequence). DNA of the CDR3: TGCAGTGCTAGAGATGGGGACCAGGTCGATACGCAGTATTTT. It encodes CSARDGDQVDTQYF.

There are a few counts of this clonotype. The chain carries TRBV10-3 and TRBJ2-7; TRBD2 aligns across 12 bases. Looked up from germline, CDR1 is ENHRY and CDR2 is SYGVKD. The CDR3 runs 16 residues. The J segment lost 1 base and the V segment lost 5 bases, leaving 6 bases of the junction unmatched. The CDR3 here is CAISFGLAGSSYEQYF. The CDR3 nucleotides are TGTGCCATCAGTTTCGGACTAGCGGGGTCTTCCTACGAGCAGTACTTC.

This clonotype was picked up a small number of times. One base away lies a much larger clone, so this may be a sequencing read error. CDR3: CASSLYGEDSYEQYF. CDR3 coding DNA: TGTGCCAGCAGCTTATACGGGGAGGATTCCTACGAGCAGTACTTC. V usage is TRBV7-2 and J usage is TRBJ2-7; TRBD2 is a possible D gene (6 bases). Looked up from germline, CDR1 is SGHTA and CDR2 is FQGNSA. CDR3 length: 15 residues. V was cut by 2 bases and J by 1 base, with 12 bases left in between. The full variable domain, rest sourced from reference TRBV7-2 and TRBJ2-7, is GAGVSQSPSNKVTEKGKDVELRCDPISGHTALYWYRQSLGQGLEFLIYFQGNSAPDKSGLPSDRFSAERTGGSVSTLTIQRTQQEDSAVYLCASSLYGEDSYEQYFGPGTRLTVT.

This sequence joins TRBV6-5 and TRBJ2-3; TRBD2 aligns across 8 bases. The CDR3 length is 16 residues. Germline loops: CDR1 MNHEY, CDR2 SVGAGI. V lost 3 bases, J lost 2 bases, and 7 bases stayed unmatched. CDR3 DNA sequence: TGTGCCAGCAGTTATCTTGGCGGGGGGCCCACAGATACGCAGTATTTT. Translation gives CASSYLGGGPTDTQYF.

J is TRBJ1-1 and V is TRBV5-1; the D gene is possibly TRBD1 (6 bases). The germline V and J ends were trimmed by 0 bases and 6 bases, with 15 bases remaining between them. Germline CDR1 and CDR2: SGHRS and YFSETQ. The CDR3 is 15 residues long. CDR3: CASSLVGGGQPEAFF. CDR3 bases: TGCGCCAGCAGCTTGGTGGGGGGGGGCCAACCTGAAGCTTTCTTT.

The rearrangement links TRBV6-5 to TRBJ1-2, with 7 bases fitting TRBD1. The germline V gene has CDR1 MNHEY and CDR2 SVGAGI. This CDR3 is built from 14 residues. The trim removed 6 bases at V and 2 bases at J, leaving 6 bases unmatched. The CDR3 is CASRPTGTNYGYTF. CDR3 nucleotides: TGTGCCAGCAGACCGACAGGGACAAACTATGGCTACACCTTC.

This clonotype came up a few times. This chain uses TRBV20-1 with TRBJ2-7; no definite D call. The CDR3 is 15 amino acids. Trimming shortened V by 5 bases and J by 4 bases, and 21 bases separated the two germline ends. CDR1 DFQATT and CDR2 SNEGSKA come from the germline V gene (reference sequence). The CDR3 DNA sequence: TGCAGTGCTCCCACCGACTCTACTCTTGCATACGAGCAGTACTTC. It specifies CSAPTDSTLAYEQYF.

This clonotype has just a few counts. The chain employs TRBV2 and TRBJ2-3, with 11 nucleotides matching TRBD2. Trimming cost V 7 bases and J 4 bases; bases outside gene matches: 4. Per the germline V gene, CDR1 is SNHLY and CDR2 is FYNNEI. CDR3 length: 14 amino acids. CDR3: CASTLGLAADTQYF. CDR3 nucleotides: TGTGCCAGCACCCTGGGACTAGCGGCAGATACGCAGTATTTT.

The genes are TRBV6-2 or TRBV6-3 and TRBJ2-7, with 13 bases identical to TRBD2. Germline V CDR1 and CDR2: MNHEY, SVGEGT. This CDR3 spans 17 amino acids. Trimming at V came to 0 bases and at J to 4 bases, leaving 6 bases not matched to a gene. DNA of the CDR3: TGTGCCAGCAGTTACTCCAGGACTAGCGGGGGTCAGTACGAGCAGTACTTC. Its translation: CASSYSRTSGGQYEQYF.

In its sample, this clonotype was seen a few times. V gene TRBV5-1 combines with J gene TRBJ2-7; 9 bases match TRBD1. The CDR3 contains 19 residues. Trimming cost V 2 bases and J 0 bases; bases outside gene matches: 15. CDR1 is SGHRS, CDR2 YFSETQ, per germline. Here the CDR3 reads CASSFIPGQGTRSSYEQYF. The CDR3 DNA reads TGCGCCAGCAGCTTCATCCCGGGACAGGGAACGCGGAGCTCCTACGAGCAGTACTTC.